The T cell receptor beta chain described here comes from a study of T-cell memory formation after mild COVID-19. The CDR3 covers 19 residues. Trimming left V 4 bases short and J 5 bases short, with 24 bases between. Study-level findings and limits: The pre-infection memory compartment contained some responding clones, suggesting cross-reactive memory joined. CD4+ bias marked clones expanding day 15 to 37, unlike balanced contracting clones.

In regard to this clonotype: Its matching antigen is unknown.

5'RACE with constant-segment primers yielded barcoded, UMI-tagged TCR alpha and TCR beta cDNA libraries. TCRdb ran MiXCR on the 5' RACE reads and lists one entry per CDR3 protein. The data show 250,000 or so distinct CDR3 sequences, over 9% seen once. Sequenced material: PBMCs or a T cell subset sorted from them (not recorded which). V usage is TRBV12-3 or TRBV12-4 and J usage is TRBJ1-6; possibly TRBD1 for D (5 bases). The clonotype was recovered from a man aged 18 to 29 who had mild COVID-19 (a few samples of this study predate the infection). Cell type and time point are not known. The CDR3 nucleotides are TGTGCCAGCAGTTCGGGAGTCAGGGCCCAAAGCCTACATAATTCACCCCTCCACTTT. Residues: CASSSGVRAQSLHNSPLHF.